This entry describes one T cell receptor (beta chain). Its antigen is unknown. This record comes from a study of CD8+ T cells in alopecia areata. Whole-study context: Administration of oral tofacitinib to treated patients was at 5 to 10 mg twice daily. Study-level findings and limits: Because one nonresponder was included, the link of baseline CD8+ expansion to response is considered uncertain.

Reverse transcription of extracted RNA yielded cDNA, which provided the sequencing template. Profiling relied on immunoSEQ multiplex PCR, and the TCRdb table lists in-frame clones only, not all of them. This table holds 150,000 to 200,000 clones, 50% to 60% found once. The CDR3 contains 13 residues. Trimming took 4 bases from V and 1 from J, leaving 11 bases between them. Looked up from germline, CDR1 is SQVTM and CDR2 is ANQGSEA. Described treatment: oral pan-JAK inhibitor, 5-10 mg twice daily. The rearrangement uses TRBV29-1 and TRBJ2-7; the D is unclear. This receptor was identified in a human donor with alopecia areata. Sequences were derived from CD4+ T cells sorted from blood, sampled at week 4, from a patient treated with tofacitinib. The CDR3 nucleotides are TGCAGCGTTGCAGGAGTTCTATCCTACGAGCAGTACTTC. Its translation is CSVAGVLSYEQYF.